This TCR beta chain was obtained from a study of cytomegalovirus exposure and HLA in healthy donors (dated by TCRdb to the late 2010s). Background for the entire study: According to an earlier analysis of 587 of the donors, about 180 million T cells yielded some 110 million unique TCR beta sequences and around 280 Gb of sequence data. The study aimed to test whether cataloging public T cell receptors could reveal signatures of past pathogen exposure. Five DR-DQ haplotypes were treated as single units for association and clustering because of strong linkage in the cohort. Donor age, sex, ethnicity and CMV serostatus were compiled alongside the repertoire data. In a later analysis, previously published TCR beta repertoires from roughly 710 donors were re-analyzed and high-resolution HLA genotyping was added so that TCR occurrence patterns could be studied. Both class I and class II loci were covered by HLA typing, at four-digit resolution. The later analysis used no new phenotypic data to find candidate immune exposures, relying instead on TCR beta sequences and their occurrence across donors. High-throughput TCR immunosequencing, statistical association of individual TCRs with disease status, and machine learning were combined to predict cytomegalovirus infection status. In addition to the first cohort of around 670 subjects, a separate validation cohort of over 90 different subjects was used. To decide whether each TCR beta V gene segment behaved as functional or pseudogenic, an earlier analysis of approximately 620 of the donors relied on high-throughput TCR beta sequencing. All discovery cohort repertoires had been generated on a single sequencing platform. An early release covering 500 to 750 HLA-typed donors comprised approximately 290 gigabases of sequencing data and around 86 million unique TCR sequences. The study profiled the T cell repertoires of hundreds of subjects by immunosequencing and related them to cytomegalovirus serostatus. Across some 400 genotyped donors of the cohort, an average of roughly 250,000 unique TCR beta nucleotide sequences per donor were sequenced, and about a sixth of those sequences were non-productive. A later genetic analysis used genome-wide SNP genotypes for about 60% of the roughly 700 donors, treating that subset as a discovery cohort. Among the roughly 390 genotyped donors, approximately 81% belonged to the genetic ancestry cluster associated with self-reported Caucasian donors. Typing coverage differed by locus: A, B, C, DRB1 and DQB1 were typed in roughly 620-630 donors, DQA1 in about 550, DPA1 in 600 to 610, and DPB1 in just under 480. What the study reported, not specific to this receptor: The sequencing pipeline was judged likely to have produced a cluster of highly shared sequence variants as a technical artifact. A later analysis associated 16,951 TCR beta sequences with specific HLA alleles at a false discovery rate of 0.05. The earlier analysis of some 540 of the donors excluded roughly 17 rarely observed V segments, including chromosome 9 orphons, because counts were too low. Linkage disequilibrium might explain the correlated functional status among segregating V segments, but an unknown experimental factor could not be excluded. Because HLA typing was missing for some donors at each locus, association tests included only the typed subset. Because the 87-base-pair reads could not distinguish some IMGT-functional V segments, including TRBV6-2 and TRBV6-3, those segments were excluded. A later analysis reported that several top co-occurrence clusters appeared linked to parvovirus B19, influenza, CMV and Epstein-Barr virus. It was suggested by the authors that the approach could potentially be generalized to other disease states and immunological phenotypes. A later genetic analysis reported fewer N-insertions in productive TCRs among donors in an Asian-associated ancestry cluster than the roughly 700-donor mean. In both the original and validation cohorts, the classifier was reported to diagnose cytomegalovirus status with high specificity and sensitivity. Roughly uniform sequencing depth across donors was assumed in presence/absence analyses, although this assumption may not hold. In a later analysis, HLA-associated TCR beta chains were found to be more clonally expanded and to have lower generation probabilities than equally common non-associated chains. In a later analysis, TCR association rates were found to vary across HLA loci, with the most associated TCRs seen for DRB1 alleles and the fewest for HLA-C alleles. A later genetic analysis associated a missense DCLRE1C variant with V-gene and J-gene trimming of TCR beta chains, and an independent cohort replicated the association. According to a later analysis, most CMV-associated TCR beta chains appeared to be HLA-restricted, and the HLA associations seemed to be driven largely by CMV exposure. The study listed 170 or so TCR beta chains as associated with cytomegalovirus. This cohort had only TCR beta chains sequenced, and the lack of alpha or paired-chain data limited which features could be detected. In vitro tests confirmed that a few of the cytomegalovirus-associated TCR beta chains recognize cytomegalovirus antigens. CMV serostatus was the only immune exposure information available for the cohort. Strong co-occurrence of HLA alleles, especially DR and DQ, made assigning TCR associations to individual alleles difficult. While some public TCRs were present in many individuals, most TCR sequences turned up only very rarely across donors. Broadly in line with IMGT annotations, most TCR beta V segments showed up in productive rearrangements about 87% or about 30% of the time in an earlier analysis of several hundred of the donors. A further reported finding was that TCR beta sequences accurately predicted the HLA-A and HLA-B alleles for most subjects in the first cohort.

Remarks on this clone: This clone's antigen is unknown. No much larger clonotype is one base removed from it; base qualities were not supplied.

The library was made by the immunoSEQ multiplex PCR assay. A mixture of 60 forward primers for TCR Vbeta segments and 13 reverse primers for TCR Jbeta segments was used in the multiplex PCR. The CDR3 region of rearranged TCR beta genes was amplified from genomic DNA with a multiplex PCR assay. On the Illumina HiSeq System, the amplified TCR beta libraries were sequenced as 87-base-pair reads. In the paper's pipeline: In a later analysis, roughly 80 million unique TCR beta chains were counted across the 500 to 850 repertoires, and around 10 million of these chains were shared by at least two donors. To remove PCR and sequencing errors, raw reads were error-corrected and collapsed into unique sequences using a nearest-neighbor algorithm that merged closely related sequences. To assign V, D and J gene segments, CDR3 sequences were aligned to IMGT reference sequences. For a sequence to be retained, at least a six-nucleotide match to both a V gene segment and a J gene segment was required. A rearrangement counted as productive if the CDR3 had no stop codons and remained in frame with V and J, and every other rearrangement counted as non-productive. Following IMGT convention, CDR3 was defined as the stretch from the second conserved V-encoded cysteine up to the conserved J-encoded phenylalanine. Sequences without an unambiguous match to a single V gene segment were excluded from the earlier analysis of about 600 of the donors. In an earlier analysis of 450 to 750 of the donors, a V segment was called functional when productive rearrangements were above 56.7%, and segregating when the standard deviation between donors exceeded 5%. A statistical classification framework was developed to diagnose cytomegalovirus status using the catalog of TCR beta chain sequences. A later analysis assigned V and J genes by comparing TCR nucleotide sequences with IMGT/GENE-DB human TR gene sequences. Using the TCRdist pipeline, a later analysis assigned CDR3 sequences along with most-parsimonious VDJ recombination scenarios. In a later analysis, each TCR beta chain was defined by its CDR3 amino acid sequence together with its V-gene family, and reads lacking a unique V-gene family were excluded. To address suspected cross-contamination and a sequencing artifact, a later analysis removed roughly 580 highly shared, low-generation-probability nucleotide sequences. In a later analysis, a clonal expansion index for each public chain was calculated from normalized within-repertoire ranks of inferred template counts. In a later analysis, generation probabilities were computed using a VDJ recombination model fitted to out-of-frame rearrangements, and the results were checked against IGoR. A later analysis scored TCR-TCR, TCR-HLA and TCR-CMV co-occurrence with hypergeometric tests, applying a repertoire-size bias correction to TCR pairs. A later analysis estimated false discovery rates by permuting HLA or CMV assignments 20 times. A later analysis grouped co-occurring TCRs with DBSCAN, adding TCRdist sequence similarity when clustering within HLA-allele-positive subsets. Repertoires with fewer than 30,000 or more than 120,000 public chains, plus five repertoires with anomalous nucleotide sharing, were excluded from co-occurrence clustering. Not all clones reach the TCRdb copy of this immuneACCESS table, which keeps in-frame sequences only. Checked studies attribute under half of the gap to unresolved V genes and leave the rest unexplained. The V and J calls and clone size come from that table; D and trimming were worked out from the DNA. For this sample the table gives under 200,000 clones, of which around 80% were detected only once. The top ten clonotypes cover around 0.52% of the sample.

Between the V and J ends, shortened by 2 bases and 2 bases respectively, the junction contains 6 bases. According to the germline V gene (reference sequence), CDR1 reads LNHDA and CDR2 reads SQIVND. The CDR3 covers 13 residues, taking in both the cysteine and the phenylalanine. Here the CDR3 DNA is all that survives: 39 bases in frame from base 1. The cohort comprised 710 or so healthy bone marrow donors. Cohort members were all nominally healthy when sampled, although unrecorded immune exposures were likely present. The donor tested CMV seronegative, placing the donor among the 352 seronegative members of the cohort. Every donor gave a peripheral blood sample, and the peripheral blood mononuclear cells from that sample were used for TCR beta sequencing. Genomic DNA extraction from the blood cell samples was performed with the Qiagen DNeasy Blood Extraction Kit.

The sequence derives from a woman aged 50 to 60 in good health and CMV-seronegative. Sequences were obtained from PBMCs. In this chain, TRBV19 is recombined with TRBJ1-1; too little of a D gene remains to name it. The nucleotide sequence reads TGTGCCAGTAGTATATTTAGAAACACTGAAGCTTTCTTT. Its coded protein is CASSIFRNTEAFF.